The 14 T cell receptor beta chains below come from one sample, sequenced in a study of T cell responses to AZD1222 COVID-19 vaccine. Sequencing was performed with immunoSEQ multiplex PCR; in TCRdb, only in-frame clones are kept and a portion is missing. Of roughly 100,000 clones listed, 85% to 90% are singletons. The material sequenced was peripheral blood, taken on day 0 of AZD1222 vaccination. These receptor sequences come from an adult in good health.

This clone is a singleton in its sample. This specimen includes other DNA sequences encoding the same CDR3. The J gene is TRBJ2-7, the V gene TRBV5-1; D uncertain. Germline CDR1 is SGHRS and CDR2 is YFSETQ. The V end was cut by 0 bases, the J end by 4 bases, with 8 bases between. The CDR3 sequence is 13 residues long. CDR3 loop: CASSLDSLYEQYF. For the CDR3, the DNA is TGCGCCAGCAGCTTGGACAGTCTTTACGAGCAGTACTTC.

The chain joins TRBV11-2 to TRBJ1-5; D unresolved. This CDR3 is 15 amino acids long. V gave up 0 bases and J gave up 5 bases, with 11 bases separating them. CDR1 is SGHAT, CDR2 FQNNGV, per germline. Here the CDR3 DNA reads TGTGCCAGCAGCTTAGATCGCGGTTCTTATCAGCCCCAGCATTTT. Translated: CASSLDRGSYQPQHF.

This chain joins TRBV6-5 and TRBJ1-1; D perhaps matches TRBD1 (5 bases). V was clipped by 2 bases and J by 7 bases, with 8 bases between them. In germline, CDR1 is MNHEY, CDR2 SVGAGI. The CDR3 spans 12 residues. CDR3 bases: TGTGCCAGCAGTTACGCGGGGGATGAAGCTTTCTTT. Translation: CASSYAGDEAFF.

The chain carries TRBV5-1 and TRBJ1-4; D is possibly TRBD1 (5 bases). Trimming cost V 4 bases and J 2 bases, with 15 bases left between them. Per germline, CDR1 SGHRS and CDR2 YFSETQ. CDR3 length equals 16 residues. Written as DNA, the CDR3 is TGCGCCAGCAGCCGGACCTCAGGGTACACTAATGAAAAACTGTTTTTT. As protein: CASSRTSGYTNEKLFF.

This chain joins TRBV7-3 and TRBJ2-2; TRBD1 might be the D (6 bases). Trimming pared 5 bases from V and 5 bases from J, leaving 12 bases between. Germline V gene sequence: CDR1 SGHTA, CDR2 FQGTGA. The CDR3 consists of 14 residues. CDR3 in amino acids: CASSPGQRTGELFF. CDR3 coding DNA: TGTGCCAGCAGCCCCGGACAGAGAACCGGGGAGCTGTTTTTT.

V and J are TRBV14 and TRBJ1-1; D not certain. V dropped 4 bases and J dropped 9 bases, with 12 bases sitting between them. CDR3 size: 12 residues. In germline, CDR1 is SGHDN, CDR2 FVKESK. The CDR3 sequence: CASSRASLKAFF. CDR3 nucleotides: TGTGCCAGCAGCCGAGCTAGTCTGAAAGCTTTCTTT. Supplemented by reference TRBV14 and TRBJ1-1, the full variable domain reads EAGVTQFPSHSVIEKGQTVTLRCDPISGHDNLYWYRRVMGKEIKFLLHFVKESKQDESGMPNNRFLAERTGGTYSTLKVQPAELEDSGVYFCASSRASLKAFFGQGTRLTVV.

This sequence joins TRBV6-5 and TRBJ2-1; D is unclear. V was pared by 6 bases and J by 5 bases, with 17 bases between. CDR3 size: 15 residues. Germline assignment: CDR1 MNHEY and CDR2 SVGAGI. For the CDR3, the DNA is TGTGCCAGCAGCCCATCTTGGACCCTGAACAATGAGCAGTTCTTC. Protein product: CASSPSWTLNNEQFF.

The rearrangement links TRBV11-2 to TRBJ2-7; a possible D gene is TRBD1 (5 bases). Trimming took off 5 bases at V and 0 bases at J, with 14 bases between the two ends. Germline V gene data show CDR1 as SGHAT and CDR2 as FQNNGV. This CDR3 is 15 amino acids long. CDR3: CASSPRGPSSYEQYF. In DNA form, the CDR3 reads TGTGCCAGCAGCCCAAGGGGTCCTAGCTCCTACGAGCAGTACTTC.

The chain joins TRBV2 to TRBJ1-4, with no clear D. The CDR3 sequence is 12 residues long. V dropped 2 bases and J dropped 8 bases, with 6 bases sitting between them. Germline CDR1 is SNHLY and CDR2 is FYNNEI. DNA for the CDR3: TGTGCCAGCAGTGAATCCAGCGAAAAACTGTTTTTT. Translated, it gives CASSESSEKLFF. The variable domain in full, with the rest retrieved from reference TRBV2 and TRBJ1-4, is EPEVTQTPSHQVTQMGQEVILRCVPISNHLYFYWYRQILGQKVEFLVSFYNNEISEKSEIFDDQFSVERPDGSNFTLKIRSTKLEDSAMYFCASSESSEKLFFGSGTQLSVL.

This chain's CDR3 is CAISESKGSREKLFF. CDR3 coding DNA: TGTGCCATCAGTGAGTCGAAAGGGAGTAGGGAAAAACTGTTTTTT. The V gene is TRBV10-3, the J gene TRBJ1-4; D is uncertain. CDR1 is ENHRY and CDR2 is SYGVKD in the germline V gene. Trimming pared 0 bases from V and 8 bases from J, leaving 13 bases between. The CDR3 has 15 residues.

The chain has TRBV5-1 and TRBJ2-5; the D is unclear. V lost 0 bases, J lost 2 bases, and 11 bases lay in between. Germline V lookup: CDR1 SGHRS, CDR2 YFSETQ. The CDR3 covers 15 residues. As DNA, the CDR3 is TGCGCCAGCAGCTTGGTAGGCCAGATACAAGAGACCCAGTACTTC. This gives the protein CASSLVGQIQETQYF.

The rearrangement links TRBV28 to TRBJ1-4; 9 bases match TRBD1. Trimming cost V 2 bases and J 8 bases; bases outside gene matches: 9. Per germline, CDR1 MDHEN and CDR2 SYDVKM. CDR3 size: 16 residues. CDR3 nucleotide sequence: TGTGCCAGCAGTTTAAATACAGGGGGCGCGCGGGAAAAACTGTTTTTT. It translates to CASSLNTGGAREKLFF.

The chain carries TRBV7-8 and TRBJ1-1; TRBD1 is a possible D gene (6 bases). V was clipped by 1 base and J by 0 bases, with 9 bases between them. The germline CDR1 and CDR2 sequences are SGHVS and FQNEAQ. The CDR3 totals 15 residues. CDR3 sequence reads: CASSLVPGVNTEAFF. The DNA of the CDR3 is TGTGCCAGCAGCTTAGTCCCAGGGGTGAACACTGAAGCTTTCTTT.

This chain uses TRBV3-1 (or the pseudogene TRBV3-2) with TRBJ2-7; TRBD2 is a possible D gene (6 bases). Per germline, CDR1 LGHDT and CDR2 YNNKEL (reference sequence). V lost 6 bases and J 0 bases, leaving 15 bases between the germline ends. The CDR3 covers 15 residues. For the CDR3, the DNA is TGTGCCAGCAGTCCCATTGGAGGGAGCTCCTACGAGCAGTACTTC. Protein sequence: CASSPIGGSSYEQYF.